This passage covers 29 T cell receptor beta chains from one sample sequenced in a study of STAT5B mutations in CD4+ large granular lymphocyte leukemia. The data were produced by immunoSEQ multiplex PCR, yet TCRdb's version contains in-frame clones alone and is incomplete. The repertoire holds tens of thousands of clones, with more than 70% as singletons. What was sequenced was CD4+ T cells from blood buffy coats. These receptors came from a human donor in good health.

The CDR3 bases are TGTGCCAGCAGCTTAGGCGCCCGGGACTCCGGAGCGGGCGAGCAGTACTTC. It yields the protein CASSLGARDSGAGEQYF. The chain links TRBV11-2 to TRBJ2-7, with D possibly matching TRBD2 (6 bases). V was trimmed by 1 base and J by 6 bases, leaving 22 bases between them. Germline-derived CDR1 and CDR2 are SGHAT and FQNNGV. This CDR3 is 17 amino acids long. Together with reference TRBV11-2 and TRBJ2-7, the CDR3 gives the full variable domain: EAGVAQSPRYKIIEKRQSVAFWCNPISGHATLYWYQQILGQGPKLLIQFQNNGVVDDSQLPKDRFSAERLKGVDSTLKIQPAKLEDSAVYLCASSLGARDSGAGEQYFGPGTRLTVT.

This chain connects TRBV19 to TRBJ1-5, with D perhaps TRBD1 (5 bases). Deletions cut 9 bases from V and 5 bases from J, with 23 bases between. The germline CDR1 and CDR2 sequences are LNHDA and SQIVND (reference sequence). The CDR3 totals 16 residues. Here the CDR3 DNA reads TGTGCCAGAGCTCAACTTCGGGACCGCCGACATCAGCCCCAGCATTTT. It yields the protein CARAQLRDRRHQPQHF.

This chain connects TRBV28 to TRBJ2-3; a weak D match, TRBD2 (6 bases). CDR3 length: 15 amino acids. Germline V gene sequence: CDR1 MDHEN, CDR2 SYDVKM. V lost 5 bases, J lost 4 bases, and 16 bases lay in between. The CDR3 nucleotides are TGTGCCAGCAGTCCAAGCGGGCCTAGGCCAGATACGCAGTATTTT. Encoded protein: CASSPSGPRPDTQYF.

V is TRBV5-1 and J is TRBJ2-3; the match to TRBD2 covers 14 bases. V dropped 0 bases and J dropped 0; count of bases not matched to a gene: 3. Germline loops: CDR1 SGHRS, CDR2 YFSETQ. The CDR3 covers 18 residues. CDR3 region: CASSLGRLAGGSTDTQYF. The CDR3 coding sequence is TGCGCCAGCAGCTTGGGGCGACTAGCGGGAGGGAGCACAGATACGCAGTATTTT. The variable domain in full, completed from reference TRBV5-1 and TRBJ2-3, reads KAGVTQTPRYLIKTRGQQVTLSCSPISGHRSVSWYQQTPGQGLQFLFEYFSETQRNKGNFPGRFSGRQFSNSRSEMNVSTLELGDSALYLCASSLGRLAGGSTDTQYFGPGTRLTVL.

Remarks on this clone: The sample carries other DNA sequences with the same CDR3. The J gene is TRBJ1-5, the V gene TRBV4-3, with D maybe TRBD1 (6 bases). The CDR3 runs to 15 residues. Germline values: CDR1 LGHNA, CDR2 YSLEER. Between the trimmed V and J ends, which lost 2 bases and 5 bases, there was a span of 13 bases. CDR3 sequence: CASSQSGGAHQPQHF. The CDR3 bases are TGCGCCAGCAGCCAATCGGGGGGGGCACATCAGCCCCAGCATTTT.

This clone was seen once. The gene calls are TRBV11-1 and TRBJ2-1; 7 positions agree with TRBD1. Germline V lookup: CDR1 SGHAT, CDR2 FQDESV (reference sequence). Losses at the gene ends were 4 bases for V and 2 bases for J; bases not matched to a gene: 8. The CDR3 covers 16 residues. The CDR3 loop reads CASSSPSGTAYNEQFF. As DNA, the CDR3 is TGTGCCAGCAGCTCCCCTTCCGGGACAGCCTACAATGAGCAGTTCTTC.

This chain links TRBV9 with TRBJ1-2; D call uncertain. The CDR3 is made up of 14 amino acids. The V and J ends lost 0 bases and 8 bases respectively, with 14 bases between them. CDR1 and CDR2 (germline): SGDLS, YYNGEE. The CDR3 sequence is CASSVGVGIGGYTF. The CDR3 coding sequence is TGTGCCAGCAGCGTAGGGGTGGGGATCGGAGGCTACACCTTC.

The V and J genes are TRBV7-2 and TRBJ2-7; 7 bases line up with TRBD1. Trimming cost V 4 bases and J 3 bases; bases outside gene matches: 15. Germline V gene data show CDR1 as SGHTA and CDR2 as FQGNSA. The CDR3 is 17 amino acids. In nucleotides, the CDR3 is TGTGCCAGCAGCTCCCCGACCGGGACAGCAAGGATCTACGAGCAGTACTTC. Protein product: CASSSPTGTARIYEQYF. The full variable domain, with the rest looked up from reference TRBV7-2 and TRBJ2-7, is GAGVSQSPSNKVTEKGKDVELRCDPISGHTALYWYRQSLGQGLEFLIYFQGNSAPDKSGLPSDRFSAERTGGSVSTLTIQRTQQEDSAVYLCASSSPTGTARIYEQYFGPGTRLTVT.

V gene TRBV11-3 combines with J gene TRBJ2-7, with D perhaps TRBD1 (6 bases). CDR1 and CDR2 from the germline V gene are SGHNT and YENEEA. The CDR3 is 13 amino acids. Trimming took 1 base from V and 6 from J, leaving 10 bases between them. The CDR3, as DNA: TGTGCCAGCAGCTTAGTTGTAGGGGGCGAGCAGTACTTC. Amino acid sequence: CASSLVVGGEQYF.

This rearrangement joins TRBV19 to TRBJ2-1, with no clear D. Germline CDR1 is LNHDA and CDR2 is SQIVND (reference sequence). CDR3 size: 13 residues. V shed 3 bases and J shed 6 bases, with 9 bases lying between them. The CDR3 DNA follows: TGTGCCAGTAGTATCATGCGTGGCAATGAGCAGTTCTTC. Protein product: CASSIMRGNEQFF.

This clone was picked up a small number of times. The J gene is TRBJ2-2, the V gene TRBV29-1; 11 positions match TRBD1. The germline gives CDR1 SQVTM, CDR2 ANQGSEA. The CDR3 has 15 amino acids. V dropped 6 bases and J dropped 5; count of bases not matched to a gene: 8. The CDR3 DNA follows: TGCAGCGTAGGGACCGGGACAGGGGGGACCGGGGAGCTGTTTTTT. Amino acids: CSVGTGTGGTGELFF.

The chain carries TRBV6-1 and TRBJ1-5; the D is unclear. CDR1 and CDR2 (germline): MNHNS, SASEGT. The CDR3 loop spans 15 amino acids. V was trimmed by 2 bases and J by 1 base, leaving 9 bases between them. CDR3 DNA: TGTGCCAGCAGTGAAAAGGGCGGGAGCAATCAGCCCCAGCATTTT. Translation gives CASSEKGGSNQPQHF.

The chain has TRBV18 and TRBJ2-3, with TRBD1 identical over 7 bases. J gave up 3 bases and V 1 base, and 4 bases lay outside the gene matches. The CDR3 consists of 15 residues. CDR1 is KGHSH and CDR2 is LQKENI in the germline V gene. The CDR3 nucleotides are TGTGCCAGCTCACCACAGGGGGCACGTACAGATACGCAGTATTTT. This codes for CASSPQGARTDTQYF.

The V gene is TRBV6-1, the J gene TRBJ1-1; 8 bases are a match to TRBD1. After removal of 8 bases from V and 4 bases from J, the junction contained 9 bases not matched to a gene. The CDR3 length is 14 residues. CDR1 and CDR2 from the germline V gene are MNHNS and SASEGT. CDR3 protein: CASDPDRALTEAFF. The CDR3 nucleotides are TGTGCCAGCGACCCGGACAGGGCCCTCACTGAAGCTTTCTTT.

J is TRBJ2-1 and V is TRBV5-1, with D perhaps TRBD1 (6 bases). Deletions cut 2 bases from V and 0 bases from J, with 12 bases between. Germline loops: CDR1 SGHRS, CDR2 YFSETQ. The CDR3 consists of 16 residues. CDR3 sequence reads: CASSLRTASSYNEQFF. The CDR3 bases are TGCGCCAGCAGCTTACGGACAGCAAGCTCCTACAATGAGCAGTTCTTC.

This chain joins TRBV7-2 and TRBJ2-2; either TRBD1 or TRBD2 may supply D (5 bases each). There are 14 residues in the CDR3. The V end lost 0 bases, the J end lost 6 bases, and 8 bases lay between the germline ends. Germline lookup yields CDR1 SGHTA and CDR2 FQGNSA. The DNA for the CDR3 is TGTGCCAGCAGCTTAGCCGGGGCGTCCGGGGAGCTGTTTTTT. Translation gives CASSLAGASGELFF.

The gene calls are TRBV7-2 and TRBJ1-2, with 8 bases identical to TRBD1. This CDR3 has 13 residues. Germline V lookup: CDR1 SGHTA, CDR2 FQGNSA. V shed 5 bases and J 4 bases; nucleotides not matched to a gene: 3. The CDR3 DNA follows: TGTGCCAGCAGCAAGGACAGGGTCTATGGCTACACCTTC. It yields the protein CASSKDRVYGYTF.

This clone was detected once. The chain has TRBV9 and TRBJ1-5; TRBD1 might be the D (5 bases). V lost 4 bases to trimming and J lost 4 bases, with 9 bases between them. The length of the CDR3 is 13 residues. The germline V gene encodes CDR1 SGDLS and CDR2 YYNGEE. CDR3 nucleotides: TGTGCCAGCAGCCGCGGGGGGAATCAGCCCCAGCATTTT. As protein: CASSRGGNQPQHF.

The table lists this clone with a few counts. V usage is TRBV29-1 and J usage is TRBJ1-1, with 9 bases matching TRBD1. The CDR3 spans 13 residues. Germline lookup yields CDR1 SQVTM and CDR2 ANQGSEA. J lost 2 bases, V lost 7 bases, and 5 bases had no gene match. For the CDR3, the DNA is TGCAGCGCGACAGGGGGAGAAAACACTGAAGCTTTCTTT. Protein product: CSATGGENTEAFF.

V usage is TRBV25-1 and J usage is TRBJ2-5; D perhaps matches TRBD1 (6 bases). Germline CDR1 and CDR2: MGHDK and SYGVNS. Trimming pared 5 bases from V and 0 bases from J, leaving 10 bases between. This CDR3 contains 14 residues. CDR3 protein: CASSRTAYQETQYF. The CDR3 bases are TGTGCCAGCAGTAGGACAGCGTACCAAGAGACCCAGTACTTC.

The chain is built from TRBV10-1 and TRBJ1-6; 9 bases agree with TRBD1. J was trimmed by 6 bases and V by 4 bases; bases with no gene match: 4. Germline V gives CDR1 WNHNN, CDR2 SYGVQD (reference sequence). The CDR3 loop spans 15 amino acids. This CDR3 is CASSADRGSNSPLHF. Here the CDR3 DNA reads TGCGCCAGCAGTGCGGACAGGGGCTCTAATTCACCCCTCCACTTT.

This clone was seen only once. The genes are TRBV5-1 and TRBJ2-1; TRBD2 matches at 8 bases. Germline CDR1 SGHRS, CDR2 YFSETQ. The V segment lost 4 bases and the J segment 8 bases; nucleotides outside the gene matches: 5. This CDR3 has 13 amino acids. For the CDR3, the DNA is TGCGCCAGCAGCCGGAGCGGGAGTCATGAGCAGTTCTTC. It specifies CASSRSGSHEQFF.

This chain connects TRBV7-9 to TRBJ2-1, with a tentative D call TRBD2 (6 bases). This CDR3 has 16 amino acids. Per germline, CDR1 SEHNR and CDR2 FQNEAQ (reference sequence). Between the trimmed V and J ends, which lost 4 bases and 2 bases, there was a span of 15 bases. The DNA of the CDR3 is TGTGCCAGCAGCTCACCGGGACTTAGGACCTACAATGAGCAGTTCTTC. The encoded protein is CASSSPGLRTYNEQFF. The full variable domain, in which reference TRBV7-9 and TRBJ2-1 provide the parts outside the CDR3, is DTGVSQNPRHKITKRGQNVTFRCDPISEHNRLYWYRQTLGQGPEFLTYFQNEAQLEKSRLLSDRFSAERPKGSFSTLEIQRTEQGDSAMYLCASSSPGLRTYNEQFFGPGTRLTVL.

This clone was observed once. The chain links TRBV19 to TRBJ1-5; perhaps TRBD1 as D (5 bases). Germline V gene data show CDR1 as LNHDA and CDR2 as SQIVND (reference sequence). V lost 7 bases and J 6 bases, leaving 16 bases between the germline ends. There are 14 residues in the CDR3. CDR3 region: CASNVGQGAQPQHF. Written as DNA, the CDR3 is TGTGCCAGTAACGTTGGGCAGGGTGCTCAGCCCCAGCATTTT.

CDR3 region: CASSLGTGRETQYF. The CDR3, as DNA: TGTGCCAGCAGCTTGGGGACAGGGCGGGAGACCCAGTACTTC. This chain links TRBV5-8 with TRBJ2-5; the match to TRBD1 covers 8 bases. This CDR3 is built from 14 residues. V shed 0 bases and J 5 bases; nucleotides not matched to a gene: 3. From germline, CDR1 is SGHTS and CDR2 YDEGEE.

V is TRBV5-1 and J is TRBJ1-2; 8 bases are a match to TRBD1. The CDR3 has 14 amino acids. Per the germline V gene, CDR1 is SGHRS and CDR2 is YFSETQ. Trimming cost V 2 bases and J 8 bases; bases outside gene matches: 8. CDR3 region: CASSFSSQGAGYTF. The CDR3 DNA reads as TGCGCCAGCAGCTTTTCGTCCCAGGGGGCAGGCTACACCTTC.

This clone has a handful of counts. In DNA form, the CDR3 reads TGTGCCAGCAGGGCCCCGGGCCTTAACACTGAAGCTTTCTTT. Protein sequence: CASRAPGLNTEAFF. This chain uses TRBV6-5 with TRBJ1-1; no reliable D call. Deletions cut 6 bases from V and 2 bases from J, with 13 bases between. The CDR3 is 14 amino acids. Germline values: CDR1 MNHEY, CDR2 SVGAGI.

The chain joins TRBV9 to TRBJ2-3; 7 bases match TRBD2. After removal of 0 bases from V and 4 bases from J, the junction contained 8 bases not matched to a gene. Germline values: CDR1 SGDLS, CDR2 YYNGEE. This CDR3 is built from 16 residues. The CDR3 DNA reads as TGTGCCAGCAGCGTAGTAGCCTGGGGGAGGGCAGATACGCAGTATTTT. Protein product: CASSVVAWGRADTQYF.

This clone was counted only a few times. V gene TRBV6-5 combines with J gene TRBJ2-5, with D uncertain. This CDR3 has 14 amino acids. Germline assignment: CDR1 MNHEY and CDR2 SVGAGI. The ends were cut back, 4 bases at V and 7 bases at J, with 16 bases in the middle. The CDR3 DNA sequence: TGTGCCAGCAGTTCTTTCCTAGGTCGTGGGACCCAGTACTTC. This gives the protein CASSSFLGRGTQYF.